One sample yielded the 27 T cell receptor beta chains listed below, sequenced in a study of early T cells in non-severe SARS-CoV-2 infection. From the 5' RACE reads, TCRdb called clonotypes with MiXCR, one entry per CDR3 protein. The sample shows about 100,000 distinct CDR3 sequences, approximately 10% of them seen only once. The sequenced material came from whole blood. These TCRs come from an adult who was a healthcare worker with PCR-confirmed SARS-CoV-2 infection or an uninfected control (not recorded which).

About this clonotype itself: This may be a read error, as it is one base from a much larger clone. The CDR3 loop reads CTWSREYTEAFF. Written as DNA, the CDR3 is TGTACCTGGAGTCGAGAATACACTGAAGCTTTCTTT. V gene TRBV30 combines with J gene TRBJ1-1; D not resolved. Germline assignment: CDR1 GTSNPN and CDR2 SVGIG (reference sequence). There are 12 residues in the CDR3.

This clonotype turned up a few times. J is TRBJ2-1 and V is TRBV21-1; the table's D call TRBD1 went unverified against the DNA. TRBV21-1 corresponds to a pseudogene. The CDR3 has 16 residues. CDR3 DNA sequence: TGTGCCAGCAGCAACGGGGCGGAAGGAGTCTACAATGAGCAGTTCTTC. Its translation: CASSNGAEGVYNEQFF.

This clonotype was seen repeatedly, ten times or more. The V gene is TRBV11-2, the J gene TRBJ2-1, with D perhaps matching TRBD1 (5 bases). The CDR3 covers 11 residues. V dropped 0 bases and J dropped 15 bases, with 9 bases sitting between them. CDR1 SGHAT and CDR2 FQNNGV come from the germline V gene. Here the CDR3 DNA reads TGTGCCAGCAGCTTAGATCAGGGTTGGTTCTTC. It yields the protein CASSLDQGWFF.

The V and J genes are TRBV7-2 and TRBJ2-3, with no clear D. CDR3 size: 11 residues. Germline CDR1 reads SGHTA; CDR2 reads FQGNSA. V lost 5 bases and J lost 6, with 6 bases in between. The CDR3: CASSPFDTQYF. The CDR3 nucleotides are TGTGCCAGCAGCCCCTTCGATACGCAGTATTTT.

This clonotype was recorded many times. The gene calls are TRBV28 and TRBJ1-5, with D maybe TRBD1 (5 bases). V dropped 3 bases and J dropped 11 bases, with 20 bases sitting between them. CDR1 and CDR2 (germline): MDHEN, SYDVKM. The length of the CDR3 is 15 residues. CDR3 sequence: CASSFMLGVGRAQHF. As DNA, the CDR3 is TGTGCCAGCAGTTTTATGTTGGGGGTCGGGAGGGCCCAGCATTTT.

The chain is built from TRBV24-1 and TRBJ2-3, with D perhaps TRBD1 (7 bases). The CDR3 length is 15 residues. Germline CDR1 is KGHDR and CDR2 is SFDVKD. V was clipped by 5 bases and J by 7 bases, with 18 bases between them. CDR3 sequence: CATSALGGGENTQYF. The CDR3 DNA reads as TGTGCCACCAGTGCCCTTGGAGGGGGCGAGAATACGCAGTATTTT.

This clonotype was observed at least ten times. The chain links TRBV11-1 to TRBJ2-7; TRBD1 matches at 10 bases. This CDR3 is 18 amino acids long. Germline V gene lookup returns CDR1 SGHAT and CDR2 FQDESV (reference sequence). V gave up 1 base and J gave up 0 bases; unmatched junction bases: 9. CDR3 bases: TGTGCCAGCAGCTTAGAGGGACAGGGGCCCCTGAGCTCCTACGAGCAGTACTTC. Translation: CASSLEGQGPLSSYEQYF.

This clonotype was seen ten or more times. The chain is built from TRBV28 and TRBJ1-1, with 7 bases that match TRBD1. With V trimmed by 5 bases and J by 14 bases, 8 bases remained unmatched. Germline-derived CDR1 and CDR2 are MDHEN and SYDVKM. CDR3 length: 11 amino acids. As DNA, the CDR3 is TGTGCCAGCAGTCTAACAGGGGTGGCGTTCTTT. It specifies CASSLTGVAFF.

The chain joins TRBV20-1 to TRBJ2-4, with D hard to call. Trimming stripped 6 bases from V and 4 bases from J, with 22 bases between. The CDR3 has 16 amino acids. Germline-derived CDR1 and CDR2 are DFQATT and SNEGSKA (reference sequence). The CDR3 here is CSAHRSDGRRKNIQYF. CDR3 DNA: TGCAGTGCCCATAGGTCCGATGGCCGTAGGAAAAACATTCAGTACTTC.

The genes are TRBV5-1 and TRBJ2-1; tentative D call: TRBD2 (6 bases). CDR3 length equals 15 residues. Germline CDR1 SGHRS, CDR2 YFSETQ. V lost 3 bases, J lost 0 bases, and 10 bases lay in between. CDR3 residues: CASSSDYASYNEQFF. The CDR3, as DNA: TGCGCCAGCAGCTCGGACTACGCCTCCTACAATGAGCAGTTCTTC.

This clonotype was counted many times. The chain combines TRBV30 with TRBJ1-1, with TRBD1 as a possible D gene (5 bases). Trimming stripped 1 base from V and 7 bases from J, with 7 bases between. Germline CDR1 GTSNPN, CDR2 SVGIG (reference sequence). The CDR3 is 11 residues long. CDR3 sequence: CAWSEGLEAFF. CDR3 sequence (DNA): TGTGCCTGGAGTGAGGGACTTGAAGCTTTCTTT.

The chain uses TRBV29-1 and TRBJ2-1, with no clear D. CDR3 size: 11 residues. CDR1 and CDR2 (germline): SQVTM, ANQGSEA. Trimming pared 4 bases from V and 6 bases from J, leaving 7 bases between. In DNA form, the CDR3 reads TGCAGCGTTGGAGCCGCCAATGAGCAGTTCTTC. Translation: CSVGAANEQFF.

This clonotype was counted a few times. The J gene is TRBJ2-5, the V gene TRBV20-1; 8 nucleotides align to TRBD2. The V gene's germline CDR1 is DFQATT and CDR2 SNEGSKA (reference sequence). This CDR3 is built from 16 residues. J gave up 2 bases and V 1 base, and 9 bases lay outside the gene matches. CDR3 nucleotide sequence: TGCAGTGCTAGAGGGGGCTCAGCGGGGGAACAAGAGACCCAGTACTTC. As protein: CSARGGSAGEQETQYF.

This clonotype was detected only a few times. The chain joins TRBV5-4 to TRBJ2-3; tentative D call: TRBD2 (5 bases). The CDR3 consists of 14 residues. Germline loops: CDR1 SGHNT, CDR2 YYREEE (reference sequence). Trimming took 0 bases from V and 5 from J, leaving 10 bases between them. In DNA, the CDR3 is TGTGCCAGCAGCTTGGGCGGGTCGGGAGATACGCAGTATTTT. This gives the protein CASSLGGSGDTQYF.

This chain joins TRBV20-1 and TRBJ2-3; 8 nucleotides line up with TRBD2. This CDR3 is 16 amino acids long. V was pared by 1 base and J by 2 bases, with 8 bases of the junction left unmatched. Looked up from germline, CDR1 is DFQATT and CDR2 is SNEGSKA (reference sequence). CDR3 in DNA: TGCAGTGCTAGAGTTTTCAGCGGGGGAGCCACAGATACGCAGTATTTT. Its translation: CSARVFSGGATDTQYF.

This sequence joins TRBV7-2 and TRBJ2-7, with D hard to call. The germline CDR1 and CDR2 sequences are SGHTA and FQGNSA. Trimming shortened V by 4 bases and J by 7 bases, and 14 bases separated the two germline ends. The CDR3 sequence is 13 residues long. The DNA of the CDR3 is TGTGCCAGCAGCTCCCGCACATTGAGGGAGCAGTACTTC. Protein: CASSSRTLREQYF.

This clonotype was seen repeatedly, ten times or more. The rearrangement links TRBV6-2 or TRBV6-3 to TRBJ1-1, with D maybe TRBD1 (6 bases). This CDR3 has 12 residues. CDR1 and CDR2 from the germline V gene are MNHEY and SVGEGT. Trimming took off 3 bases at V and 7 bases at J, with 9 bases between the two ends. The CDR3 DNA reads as TGTGCCAGCAGTTATTCAGGGGATGAAGCTTTCTTT. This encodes CASSYSGDEAFF.

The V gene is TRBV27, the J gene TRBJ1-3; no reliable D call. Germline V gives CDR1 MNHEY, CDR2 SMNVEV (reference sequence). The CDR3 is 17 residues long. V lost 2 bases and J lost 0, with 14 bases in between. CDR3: CASSLTGLPHSGNTIYF. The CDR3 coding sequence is TGTGCCAGCAGTTTAACTGGACTTCCTCACTCTGGAAACACCATATATTTT.

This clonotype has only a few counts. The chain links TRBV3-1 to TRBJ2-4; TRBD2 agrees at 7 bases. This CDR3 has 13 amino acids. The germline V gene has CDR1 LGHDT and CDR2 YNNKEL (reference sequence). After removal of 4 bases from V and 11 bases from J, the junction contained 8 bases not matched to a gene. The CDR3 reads CASSRYSSGLQYF. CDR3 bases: TGTGCCAGCAGCCGCTATTCTAGCGGCCTTCAGTACTTC.

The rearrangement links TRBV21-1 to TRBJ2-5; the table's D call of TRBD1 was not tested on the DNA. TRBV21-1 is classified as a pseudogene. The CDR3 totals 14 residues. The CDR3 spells CASGRRTGQETQYF. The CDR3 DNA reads TGTGCCAGCGGAAGGAGGACAGGCCAAGAGACCCAGTACTTC.

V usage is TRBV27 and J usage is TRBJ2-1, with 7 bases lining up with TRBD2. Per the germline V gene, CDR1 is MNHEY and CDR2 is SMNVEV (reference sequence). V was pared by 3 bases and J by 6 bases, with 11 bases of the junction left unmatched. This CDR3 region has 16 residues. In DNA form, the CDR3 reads TGTGCCAGCAGTTTCCTCGGACTAGGGCGCGTCAATGAGCAGTTCTTC. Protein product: CASSFLGLGRVNEQFF.

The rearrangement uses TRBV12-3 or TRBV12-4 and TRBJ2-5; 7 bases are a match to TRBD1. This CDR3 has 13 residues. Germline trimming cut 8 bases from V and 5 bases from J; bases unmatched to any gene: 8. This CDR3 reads CASSATGPETQYF. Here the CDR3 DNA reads TGTGCCAGCTCTGCGACAGGGCCGGAGACCCAGTACTTC.

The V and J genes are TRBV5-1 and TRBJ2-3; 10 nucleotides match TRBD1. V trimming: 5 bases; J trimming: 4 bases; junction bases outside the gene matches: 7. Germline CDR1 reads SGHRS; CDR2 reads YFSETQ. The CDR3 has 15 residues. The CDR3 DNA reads TGCGCCAGCAGGGGTGGGACAGGGGTCCCAGATACGCAGTATTTT. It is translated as CASRGGTGVPDTQYF.

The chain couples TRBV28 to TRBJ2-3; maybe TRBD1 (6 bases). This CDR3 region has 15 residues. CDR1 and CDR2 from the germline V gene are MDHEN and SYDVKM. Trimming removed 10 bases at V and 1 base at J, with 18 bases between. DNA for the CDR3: TGTGCCATCCGAGAGGGATACAGGGGCACAGATACGCAGTATTTT. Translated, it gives CAIREGYRGTDTQYF.

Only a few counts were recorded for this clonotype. CDR3 amino acids: CSVAPRENEQFF. The CDR3 DNA reads as TGCAGCGTTGCACCCCGGGAAAATGAGCAGTTCTTC. The chain has TRBV29-1 and TRBJ2-1, with D perhaps TRBD2 (5 bases). With 4 bases removed from V and 7 bases from J, the gap between germline ends came to 11 bases. Germline V gene sequence: CDR1 SQVTM, CDR2 ANQGSEA. The CDR3 spans 12 residues.

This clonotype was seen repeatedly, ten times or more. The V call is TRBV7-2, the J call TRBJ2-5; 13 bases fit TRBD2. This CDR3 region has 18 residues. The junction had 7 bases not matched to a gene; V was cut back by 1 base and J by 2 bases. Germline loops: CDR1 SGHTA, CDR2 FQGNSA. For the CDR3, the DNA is TGTGCCAGCAGCTTAGAACTAGCGGGAGGGGTCGGGCAAGAGACCCAGTACTTC. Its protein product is CASSLELAGGVGQETQYF.

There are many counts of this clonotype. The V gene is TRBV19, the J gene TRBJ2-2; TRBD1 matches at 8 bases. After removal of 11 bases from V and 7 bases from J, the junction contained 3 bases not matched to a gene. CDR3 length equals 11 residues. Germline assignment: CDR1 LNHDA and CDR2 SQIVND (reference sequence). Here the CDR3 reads CAAGTGGELFF. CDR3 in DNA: TGTGCCGCCGGGACAGGCGGGGAGCTGTTTTTT. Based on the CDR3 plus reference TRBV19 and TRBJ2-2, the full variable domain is DGGITQSPKYLFRKEGQNVTLSCEQNLNHDAMYWYRQDPGQGLRLIYYSQIVNDFQKGDIAEGYSVSREKKESFPLTVTSAQKNPTAFYLCAAGTGGELFFGEGSRLTVL.